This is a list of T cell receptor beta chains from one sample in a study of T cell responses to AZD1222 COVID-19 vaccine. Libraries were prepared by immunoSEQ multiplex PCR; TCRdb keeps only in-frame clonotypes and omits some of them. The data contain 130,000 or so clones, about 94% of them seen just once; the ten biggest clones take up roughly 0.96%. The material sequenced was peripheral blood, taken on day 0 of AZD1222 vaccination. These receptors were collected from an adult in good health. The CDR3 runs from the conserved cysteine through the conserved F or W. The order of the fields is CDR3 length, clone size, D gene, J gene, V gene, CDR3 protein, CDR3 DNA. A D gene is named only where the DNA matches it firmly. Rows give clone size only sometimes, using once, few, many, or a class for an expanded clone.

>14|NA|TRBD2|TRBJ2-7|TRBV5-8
CASSSAGGAWEQYF
TGTGCCAGCAGCTCGGCGGGGGGTGCGTGGGAGCAGTACTTC
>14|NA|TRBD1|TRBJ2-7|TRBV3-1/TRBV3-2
CASSADRVPYEQYF
TGTGCCAGCAGCGCGGACAGGGTGCCCTACGAGCAGTACTTC
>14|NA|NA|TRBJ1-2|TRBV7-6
CASSLAGGTYGYTF
TGTGCCAGCAGCTTAGCGGGGGGGACCTATGGCTACACCTTC
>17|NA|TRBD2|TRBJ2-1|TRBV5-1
CASSLVSSGDSYNEQFF
TGCGCCAGCAGCTTGGTCAGTAGCGGGGACTCCTACAATGAGCAGTTCTTC
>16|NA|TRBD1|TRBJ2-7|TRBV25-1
CASSYATTGTDYEQYF
TGTGCCAGCAGTTACGCCACGACTGGGACAGACTACGAGCAGTACTTC
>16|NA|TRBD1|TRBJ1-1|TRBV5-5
CASNQMDRAMNTEAFF
TGTGCCAGCAACCAAATGGACAGGGCAATGAACACTGAAGCTTTCTTT
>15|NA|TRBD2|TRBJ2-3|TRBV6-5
CASSSSSGGKDTQYF
TGTGCCAGCAGCTCCTCTAGCGGGGGCAAGGATACGCAGTATTTT
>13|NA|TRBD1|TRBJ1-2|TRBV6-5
CASSNTGGGGYTF
TGTGCCAGCAGTAACACAGGGGGCGGGGGCTACACCTTC
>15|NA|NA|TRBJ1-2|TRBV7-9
CASSSIEGRVYGYTF
TGTGCCAGCAGCTCAATAGAGGGACGTGTCTATGGCTACACCTTC
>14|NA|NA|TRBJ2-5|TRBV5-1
CASSPQGSGETQYF
TGCGCCAGCAGCCCTCAGGGAAGTGGGGAGACCCAGTACTTC
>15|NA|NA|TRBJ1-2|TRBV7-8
CASSLEDRANYGYTF
TGTGCCAGCAGCTTAGAAGACCGCGCTAACTATGGCTACACCTTC
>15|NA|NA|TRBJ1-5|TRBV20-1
CSASRTAYSNQPQHF
TGCAGTGCTAGTCGGACGGCTTATAGCAATCAGCCCCAGCATTTT
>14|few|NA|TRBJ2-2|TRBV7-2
CASTAGGATGELFF
TGTGCCAGCACCGCTGGGGGGGCCACCGGGGAGCTGTTTTTT
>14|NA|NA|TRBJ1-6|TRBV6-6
CASSYSSQGWTLHF
TGTGCCAGCAGTTACTCGTCCCAGGGTTGGACCCTCCACTTT
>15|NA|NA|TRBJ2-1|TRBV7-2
CASSYRGQGYNEQFF
TGTGCCAGCAGCTACCGGGGGCAGGGATACAATGAGCAGTTCTTC
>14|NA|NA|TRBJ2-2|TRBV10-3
CAITETGTSGELFF
TGTGCCATCACCGAGACCGGGACCTCCGGGGAGCTGTTTTTT
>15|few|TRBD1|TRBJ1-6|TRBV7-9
CASSSTLQGNSPLHF
TGTGCCAGCAGCTCGACGCTACAGGGGAATTCACCCCTCCACTTT
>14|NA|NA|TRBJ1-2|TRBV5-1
CASSSSRGNYGYTF
TGCGCCAGCAGCTCTTCCCGGGGGAACTATGGCTACACCTTC